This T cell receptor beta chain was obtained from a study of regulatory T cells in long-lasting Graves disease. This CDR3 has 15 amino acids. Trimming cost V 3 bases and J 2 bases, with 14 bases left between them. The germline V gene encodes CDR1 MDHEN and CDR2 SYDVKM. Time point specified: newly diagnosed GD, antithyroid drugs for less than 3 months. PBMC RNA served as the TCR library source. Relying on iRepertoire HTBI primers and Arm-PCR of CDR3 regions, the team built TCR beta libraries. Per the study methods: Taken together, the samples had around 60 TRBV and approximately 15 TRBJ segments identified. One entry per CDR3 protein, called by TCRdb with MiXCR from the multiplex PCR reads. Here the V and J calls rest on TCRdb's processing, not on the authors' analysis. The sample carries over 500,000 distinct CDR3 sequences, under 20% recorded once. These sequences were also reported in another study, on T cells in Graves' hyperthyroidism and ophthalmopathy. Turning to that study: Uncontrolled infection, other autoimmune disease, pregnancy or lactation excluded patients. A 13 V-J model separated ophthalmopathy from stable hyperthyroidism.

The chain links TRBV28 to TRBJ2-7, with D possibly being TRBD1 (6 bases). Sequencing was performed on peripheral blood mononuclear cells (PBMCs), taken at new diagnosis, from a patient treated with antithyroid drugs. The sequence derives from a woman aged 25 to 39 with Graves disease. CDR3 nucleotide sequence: TGTGCCAGCAGTTTTACAGGGAGAGGGACCTACGAGCAGTACTTC. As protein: CASSFTGRGTYEQYF. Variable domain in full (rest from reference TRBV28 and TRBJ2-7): DVKVTQSSRYLVKRTGEKVFLECVQDMDHENMFWYRQDPGLGLRLIYFSYDVKMKEKGDIPEGYSVSREKKERFSLILESASTNQTSMYLCASSFTGRGTYEQYFGPGTRLTVT.